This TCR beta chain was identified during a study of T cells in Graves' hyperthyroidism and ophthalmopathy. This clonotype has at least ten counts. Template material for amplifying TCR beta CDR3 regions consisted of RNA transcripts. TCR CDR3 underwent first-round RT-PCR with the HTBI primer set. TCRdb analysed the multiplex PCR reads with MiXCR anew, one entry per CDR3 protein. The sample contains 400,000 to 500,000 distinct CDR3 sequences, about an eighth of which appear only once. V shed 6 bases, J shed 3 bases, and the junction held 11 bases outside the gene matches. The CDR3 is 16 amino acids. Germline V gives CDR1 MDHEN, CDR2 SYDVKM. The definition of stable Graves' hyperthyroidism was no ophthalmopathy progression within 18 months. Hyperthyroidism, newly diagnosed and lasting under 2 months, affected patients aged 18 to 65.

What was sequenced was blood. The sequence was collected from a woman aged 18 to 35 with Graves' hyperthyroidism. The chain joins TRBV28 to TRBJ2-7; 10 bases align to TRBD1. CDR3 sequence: CASRRQGARNHYEQYF. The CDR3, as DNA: TGTGCCAGCAGGCGACAGGGGGCCAGGAATCACTACGAGCAGTACTTC.